The TCR beta chain described here comes from a study of cytomegalovirus exposure and HLA in healthy donors. With 60 Vbeta and 13 Jbeta primers, the PCR was carried out. This table comes from immunoSEQ multiplex PCR, and its TCRdb copy is limited to in-frame clones, with some not included. The sample lists about 150,000 clones, around four fifths occurring once. The source is a woman aged 40 to 50 in good health and CMV-seronegative. Source material: PBMCs.

In DNA, the CDR3 is TGTGCCAGCAGCTTAGTAATGGCGCGGGACTACACCTTC. It yields the protein CASSLVMARDYTF. This chain links TRBV7-2 with TRBJ1-2; D gene uncertain. The V end lost 1 base, the J end lost 10 bases, and 13 bases lay between the germline ends. The CDR3 contains 13 residues. Germline-derived CDR1 and CDR2 are SGHTA and FQGNSA.